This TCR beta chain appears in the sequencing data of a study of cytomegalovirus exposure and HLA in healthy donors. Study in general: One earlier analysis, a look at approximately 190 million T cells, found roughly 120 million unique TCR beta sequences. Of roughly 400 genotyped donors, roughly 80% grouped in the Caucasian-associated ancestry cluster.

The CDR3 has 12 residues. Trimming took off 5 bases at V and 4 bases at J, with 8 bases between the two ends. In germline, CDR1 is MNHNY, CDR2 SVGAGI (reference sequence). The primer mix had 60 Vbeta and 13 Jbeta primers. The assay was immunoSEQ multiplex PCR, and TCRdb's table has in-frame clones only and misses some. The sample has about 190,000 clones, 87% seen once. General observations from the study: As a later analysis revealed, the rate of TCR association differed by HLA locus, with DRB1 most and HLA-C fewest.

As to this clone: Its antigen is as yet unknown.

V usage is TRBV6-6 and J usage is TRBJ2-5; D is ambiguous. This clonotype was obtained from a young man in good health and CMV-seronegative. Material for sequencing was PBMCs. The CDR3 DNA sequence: TGTGCCAGCAGTGAGGTGAGAGAGACCCAGTACTTC. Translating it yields CASSEVRETQYF.